This T cell receptor beta chain was obtained from a study of OX40 agonist ivuxolimab in advanced cancers. As for the study in general: Enrollees could have had prior anti-PD-1, anti-PD-L1 or anti-CTLA-4 therapy, which more than 30% had received. The study's findings and limits: Clonal expansion from baseline to week 6 occurred in both CD4+ and CD8+ T cells.

A few counts support this clone. Antigen: not known. The CDR3 has 13 amino acids. The ends were cut back, 5 bases at V and 4 bases at J, with 9 bases in the middle. In germline, CDR1 is LNHDA, CDR2 SQIVND (reference sequence). The protocol was immunoSEQ multiplex PCR, while the TCRdb copy is restricted to in-frame clones and leaves out a portion. Of about 40,000 clones in the sample, roughly 90% were seen once. The clonotype originates from an adult with an advanced solid tumor such as melanoma, head and neck, liver or kidney cancer. V gene TRBV19 combines with J gene TRBJ1-5; D unclear. Sequencing used CD4+ or CD8+ T cells sorted from blood, obtained in a trial of the OX40 agonist ivuxolimab. The CDR3: CASSPSGNQPQHF. The CDR3 DNA reads TGTGCCAGTAGTCCATCGGGTAATCAGCCCCAGCATTTT.